This T cell receptor beta chain came from a study of blood T cells in healthy people across ages. This clonotype has just a few counts. PCR was performed a second time for roughly 7 to 12 cycles using a sample-barcoded 5' primer and a J-beta primer mix. TCRdb re-called the 5' RACE reads through MiXCR, storing one row per CDR3 protein. The sample lists roughly 570,000 distinct CDR3 sequences, approximately 30% occurring once. Looked up from germline, CDR1 is DFQATT and CDR2 is SNEGSKA (reference sequence). The CDR3 is 13 amino acids. With 5 bases removed from V and 1 base from J, the gap between germline ends came to 11 bases.

This chain links TRBV20-1 with TRBJ1-1; D is unresolved. The sample taken for sequencing was blood. The clonotype originates from a woman in her 70s in good health. CDR3 protein: CSAPQRQNTEAFF. CDR3 sequence (DNA): TGCAGTGCTCCACAACGACAGAACACTGAAGCTTTCTTT.